This T cell receptor beta chain was identified in a study of blood T cell repertoires in COVID-19. Method: immunoSEQ multiplex PCR; TCRdb's copy keeps in-frame clones and lacks some. The sample shows about 400,000 clones, around nine tenths of them seen only once. The source material was peripheral blood. The TCR comes from a human donor in a cohort sampled during active COVID-19.

The CDR3 loop reads CASRGGAGTEAFF. The CDR3 nucleotides are TGTGCCAGCCGCGGGGGCGCGGGCACTGAAGCTTTCTTT. V is TRBV6-6 and J is TRBJ1-1, with a tentative D call TRBD1 (6 bases). V was pared by 8 bases and J by 4 bases, with 14 bases between. CDR3 length equals 13 residues. Germline assignment: CDR1 MNHNY and CDR2 SVGAGI (reference sequence).